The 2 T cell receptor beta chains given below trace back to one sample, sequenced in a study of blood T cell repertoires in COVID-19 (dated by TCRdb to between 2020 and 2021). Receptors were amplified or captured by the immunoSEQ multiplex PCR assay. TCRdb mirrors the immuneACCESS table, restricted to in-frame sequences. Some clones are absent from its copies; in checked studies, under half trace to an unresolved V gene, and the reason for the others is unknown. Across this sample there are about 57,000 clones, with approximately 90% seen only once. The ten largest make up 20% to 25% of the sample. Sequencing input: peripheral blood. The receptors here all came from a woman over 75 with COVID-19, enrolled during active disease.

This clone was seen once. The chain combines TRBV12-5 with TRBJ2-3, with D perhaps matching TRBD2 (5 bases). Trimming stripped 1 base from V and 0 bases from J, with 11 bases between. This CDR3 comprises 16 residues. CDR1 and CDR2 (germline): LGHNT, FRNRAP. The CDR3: CASGLGASLSTDTQYF. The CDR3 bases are TGTGCTAGTGGTTTGGGCGCTAGCCTTAGCACAGATACGCAGTATTTT.

The CDR3 here is CASSQDGDRDSINEQFF. CDR3 in DNA: TGTGCCAGCAGCCAAGATGGGGACAGGGATTCGATAAATGAGCAGTTCTTC. The chain combines TRBV4-2 with TRBJ2-1, with 9 positions matching TRBD1. V dropped 0 bases and J dropped 7; count of bases not matched to a gene: 10. The germline V gene encodes CDR1 LGHNA and CDR2 YNFKEQ. There are 17 residues in the CDR3.